The 21 T cell receptor beta chains below come from one sample, sequenced in a study of blood T cell repertoires in COVID-19. Measured with immunoSEQ multiplex PCR; TCRdb has only the in-frame clones, and not every one. The table shows approximately 280,000 clones, with over 75% occurring only once. Sequenced: peripheral blood. These receptors were obtained from a woman in her sixties or seventies with acute or convalescent COVID-19.

The CDR3 nucleotides read TGTGCCAGCAGAGTTCAGGGACTTTCACCCCTCCACTTT. It specifies CASRVQGLSPLHF. The chain links TRBV28 to TRBJ1-6; TRBD1 might be the D (5 bases). This CDR3 region has 13 residues. Germline lookup yields CDR1 MDHEN and CDR2 SYDVKM. Trimming removed 6 bases from V and 9 bases from J, with 12 bases in between. Combining the CDR3 with reference TRBV28 and TRBJ1-6 gives the whole variable domain DVKVTQSSRYLVKRTGEKVFLECVQDMDHENMFWYRQDPGLGLRLIYFSYDVKMKEKGDIPEGYSVSREKKERFSLILESASTNQTSMYLCASRVQGLSPLHFGNGTRLTVT.

The chain employs TRBV7-2 and TRBJ1-6; the D is unclear. Germline V gives CDR1 SGHTA, CDR2 FQGNSA. Between the trimmed V and J ends, which lost 5 bases and 1 base, there was a span of 9 bases. CDR3 length equals 15 residues. The CDR3 coding sequence is TGTGCCAGCAGCCAGACTAGATCCTATAATTCACCCCTCCACTTT. It yields the protein CASSQTRSYNSPLHF.

The chain couples TRBV10-3 to TRBJ2-1; TRBD2 might be the D (5 bases). V lost 4 bases and J lost 9, with 10 bases in between. There are 12 residues in the CDR3. Germline loops: CDR1 ENHRY, CDR2 SYGVKD. As DNA, the CDR3 is TGTGCCATCAGTGGCGTCGAGGGTGAGCAGTTCTTC. Translation: CAISGVEGEQFF.

CDR3 DNA sequence: TGTGCCAGCAGTCCCTCCGGGGGAAACTATGGCTACACCTTC. Protein product: CASSPSGGNYGYTF. The V call is TRBV2, the J call TRBJ1-2; tentatively, D is TRBD1 (5 bases). The CDR3 covers 14 residues. Germline values: CDR1 SNHLY, CDR2 FYNNEI. Trimming cost V 5 bases and J 2 bases, with 12 bases left between them. Full variable domain (remainder filled in from reference TRBV2 and TRBJ1-2): EPEVTQTPSHQVTQMGQEVILRCVPISNHLYFYWYRQILGQKVEFLVSFYNNEISEKSEIFDDQFSVERPDGSNFTLKIRSTKLEDSAMYFCASSPSGGNYGYTFGSGTRLTVV.

The rearrangement links TRBV7-2 to TRBJ2-1, with TRBD2 identical over 10 bases. The junction had 2 bases not matched to a gene; V was cut back by 5 bases and J by 10 bases. The germline V gene encodes CDR1 SGHTA and CDR2 FQGNSA. The CDR3 spans 12 residues. The CDR3 protein is CASSRLAGEQFF. The CDR3, as DNA: TGTGCCAGCAGCAGACTAGCGGGCGAGCAGTTCTTC. The full variable domain, with the rest looked up from reference TRBV7-2 and TRBJ2-1, is GAGVSQSPSNKVTEKGKDVELRCDPISGHTALYWYRQSLGQGLEFLIYFQGNSAPDKSGLPSDRFSAERTGGSVSTLTIQRTQQEDSAVYLCASSRLAGEQFFGPGTRLTVL.

The rearrangement links TRBV6-5 to TRBJ2-7; D possibly corresponds to TRBD2 (6 bases). This CDR3 contains 14 residues. Trimming left V 2 bases short and J 2 bases short, with 10 bases between. Germline loops: CDR1 MNHEY, CDR2 SVGAGI. The CDR3 reads CASSYGTGAYEQYF. The CDR3 DNA sequence: TGTGCCAGCAGTTACGGGACGGGGGCCTACGAGCAGTACTTC.

This chain links TRBV4-3 with TRBJ2-2; 10 nucleotides line up with TRBD2. CDR1 and CDR2 (germline): LGHNA, YSLEER. The CDR3 totals 16 residues. J was trimmed by 3 bases and V by 4 bases; bases with no gene match: 5. The CDR3 coding sequence is TGCGCCAGCAGCCCACTAGCGGGGCCCGACACCGGGGAGCTGTTTTTT. Translated, it gives CASSPLAGPDTGELFF.

This clone was observed once. The genes are TRBV9 and TRBJ2-2; 7 bases are shared with TRBD1. The CDR3 loop spans 14 amino acids. The germline V gene encodes CDR1 SGDLS and CDR2 YYNGEE. Losses at the gene ends were 3 bases for V and 6 bases for J; bases not matched to a gene: 5. CDR3 sequence reads: CASSATGAAGELFF. For the CDR3, the DNA is TGTGCCAGCAGCGCCACAGGGGCGGCCGGGGAGCTGTTTTTT.

The chain is built from TRBV23-1 and TRBJ2-7, with 12 bases aligning to TRBD2. TRBV23-1 is an open reading frame whose function is uncertain. The CDR3 is 20 amino acids. Trimming at V came to 4 bases and at J to 0 bases, leaving 16 bases not matched to a gene. CDR3 coding DNA: TGCGCCAGCAGTCCGCTCCGGACTAGCGGGGACCCCAAACCCTCCTACGAGCAGTACTTC. Its translation is CASSPLRTSGDPKPSYEQYF.

V usage is TRBV27 and J usage is TRBJ1-2, with 9 nucleotides matching TRBD1. The CDR3 runs to 15 residues. Germline values: CDR1 MNHEY, CDR2 SMNVEV (reference sequence). The V gene end was trimmed by 4 bases and the J gene end by 2 bases; junction bases not matched to a gene: 5. The chain's CDR3 is CASSSNRGLNYGYTF. The CDR3 DNA is TGTGCCAGCAGTTCAAACAGGGGGCTGAACTATGGCTACACCTTC.

The chain carries TRBV19 and TRBJ1-1, with a weak D call TRBD1 (5 bases). The CDR3 is 17 residues long. Germline CDR1 reads LNHDA; CDR2 reads SQIVND (reference sequence). The V end lost 5 bases, the J end lost 0 bases, and 19 bases lay between the germline ends. In DNA form, the CDR3 reads TGTGCCAGTAGTGCGGGACCCGGACGGCCAATGAACACTGAAGCTTTCTTT. Protein product: CASSAGPGRPMNTEAFF. The full variable domain, its missing parts supplied by reference TRBV19 and TRBJ1-1, is DGGITQSPKYLFRKEGQNVTLSCEQNLNHDAMYWYRQDPGQGLRLIYYSQIVNDFQKGDIAEGYSVSREKKESFPLTVTSAQKNPTAFYLCASSAGPGRPMNTEAFFGQGTRLTVV.

The gene calls are TRBV3-1 (or the pseudogene TRBV3-2) and TRBJ2-3, with 7 bases that match TRBD2. J was trimmed by 4 bases and V by 6 bases; bases with no gene match: 10. CDR1 is LGHDT, CDR2 YNNKEL, per germline (reference sequence). There are 15 residues in the CDR3. DNA for the CDR3: TGTGCCAGCAGTCCCGAGGGCGGGAGCGCAGATACGCAGTATTTT. It yields the protein CASSPEGGSADTQYF.

This rearrangement joins TRBV4-2 to TRBJ2-5; 11 positions agree with TRBD2. Trimming took 0 bases from V and 7 from J; bases not matched to a gene: 7. The germline V gene encodes CDR1 LGHNA and CDR2 YNFKEQ. This CDR3 region has 16 residues. CDR3 nucleotide sequence: TGTGCCAGCAGCCAAGAGGTTAGCGGGGGGGCCGTGACCCAGTACTTC. The encoded protein is CASSQEVSGGAVTQYF.

CDR3 loop: CASSPTGNEQFF. The CDR3 DNA sequence: TGTGCCAGCAGCCCGACAGGGAATGAGCAGTTCTTC. This chain joins TRBV3-1 (or the pseudogene TRBV3-2) and TRBJ2-1; 7 nucleotides align to TRBD1. Trimming at V came to 4 bases and at J to 7 bases, leaving 1 base not matched to a gene. The CDR3 has 12 residues. Germline V gives CDR1 LGHDT, CDR2 YNNKEL (reference sequence).

This clone was seen a few times. The chain recombines TRBV5-4 with TRBJ1-1, with D possibly TRBD1 on 5 matching bases. The CDR3 covers 15 residues. Germline CDR1 and CDR2: SGHNT and YYREEE (reference sequence). With 4 bases removed from V and 4 bases from J, the gap between germline ends came to 17 bases. The CDR3 nucleotides read TGTGCCAGCAGCATTAAATCGGGGGGAGGCACTGAAGCTTTCTTT. It encodes CASSIKSGGGTEAFF.

The V gene is TRBV4-1, the J gene TRBJ2-7; no firm D call. This CDR3 has 14 amino acids. Trimming took off 0 bases at V and 4 bases at J, with 10 bases between the two ends. The germline V gene encodes CDR1 MGHRA and CDR2 YSYEKL. CDR3 region: CASSQDNSFYEQYF. The CDR3 bases are TGCGCCAGCAGCCAAGATAACAGTTTTTACGAGCAGTACTTC.

This clone was counted a single time. The chain links TRBV19 to TRBJ1-5; no firm D call. The germline V gene has CDR1 LNHDA and CDR2 SQIVND (reference sequence). Trimming removed 3 bases from V and 0 bases from J, with 18 bases in between. This CDR3 is built from 18 residues. The DNA of the CDR3 is TGTGCCAGTAGTATGATGGGTGCGGGCCCTATTAGCAATCAGCCCCAGCATTTT. Protein sequence: CASSMMGAGPISNQPQHF.

The rearrangement uses TRBV25-1 and TRBJ2-1; 14 bases line up with TRBD2. There are 15 residues in the CDR3. The J segment lost 13 bases and the V segment lost 2 bases, leaving 7 bases of the junction unmatched. Germline V gene lookup returns CDR1 MGHDK and CDR2 SYGVNS. The CDR3 bases are TGTGCCAGCAGTGAACGACTAGCGGGGGGGAGGTATCAGTTCTTC. Its translation is CASSERLAGGRYQFF.

This clone has only one observation. The chain recombines TRBV5-1 with TRBJ2-7; 8 positions agree with TRBD1. The CDR3 is made up of 13 amino acids. Losses at the gene ends were 3 bases for V and 4 bases for J; bases not matched to a gene: 3. Germline values: CDR1 SGHRS, CDR2 YFSETQ. The CDR3 spells CASSSHRGYEQYF. CDR3 in DNA: TGCGCCAGCAGCTCCCACAGGGGGTACGAGCAGTACTTC.

The V call is TRBV15, the J call TRBJ1-1; 8 bases are shared with TRBD1. Germline V gene sequence: CDR1 LNHNV, CDR2 YYDKDF (reference sequence). This CDR3 contains 15 residues. The V segment lost 4 bases and the J segment 4 bases; nucleotides outside the gene matches: 8. Here the CDR3 DNA reads TGTGCCACCAGCATCGGACAGGGAAGAAGCACTGAAGCTTTCTTT. Translated, it gives CATSIGQGRSTEAFF.

This clone showed up many times. The rearrangement joins TRBV7-9 to TRBJ1-5; no definite D call. Germline assignment: CDR1 SEHNR and CDR2 FQNEAQ (reference sequence). There are 12 residues in the CDR3. Deletions cut 5 bases from V and 6 bases from J, with 8 bases between. DNA for the CDR3: TGTGCCAGCAGCCGGGAAAGTCAGCCCCAGCATTTT. Amino acid sequence: CASSRESQPQHF.